The entry below gives a single T cell receptor beta chain sequence along with its context. Its antigen is unknown. These data come from a study of cytomegalovirus exposure and HLA in healthy donors. Overall study results and limits: Specificity for CMV antigens was confirmed in vitro for a few of the CMV-associated chains. Some public TCRs appeared in many individuals, while most sequences were rare.

TCRdb's copy holds only in-frame clones and misses some; the assay was immunoSEQ multiplex PCR. The profile shows 55,000 to 65,000 clones, approximately 96% of them singletons. Trimming stripped 3 bases from V and 9 bases from J, with 14 bases between. The CDR3 is made up of 14 amino acids. Germline V gene sequence: CDR1 KGHSH, CDR2 LQKENI. The sequence was obtained from a man younger than 30 in good health and CMV-seronegative. The rearrangement links TRBV18 to TRBJ2-2, with TRBD1 as a possible D gene (6 bases). The sequenced material came from PBMCs. This chain's CDR3 is CASSPNVGGRELFF. In DNA, the CDR3 is TGTGCCAGCTCACCCAATGTAGGGGGACGGGAGCTGTTTTTT.